This T cell receptor beta chain was retrieved from a study of T cells in Graves' hyperthyroidism and ophthalmopathy. General study points: Appearing also in blood were most of the thyroid clonotypes expanded above 0.001. Separating ophthalmopathy from stable hyperthyroidism was achieved by a 13 V-J model.

Exclusion of a patient resulted from uncontrolled infection, other autoimmune disease, pregnancy or lactation. V shed 1 base and J shed 0 bases, with 5 bases lying between them. Looked up from germline, CDR1 is PRHDT and CDR2 is FYEKMQ (reference sequence). This CDR3 has 14 residues. This clonotype was recorded many times. The antigen is not known. The CDR3 regions of TCR beta were amplified from RNA transcripts. TCR CDR3 regions were first amplified by RT-PCR with HTBI primers. A single record per CDR3 protein comes from TCRdb applying MiXCR to the multiplex PCR reads. The table lists over 300,000 distinct CDR3 sequences, approximately 13% of them singletons.

The sequence came from a woman aged 60 to 75 with Graves' hyperthyroidism. Input material: blood. This chain connects TRBV13 to TRBJ2-3; no clear D. The CDR3 is CASSLVASTDTQYF. DNA of the CDR3: TGTGCCAGCAGCTTAGTGGCTAGCACAGATACGCAGTATTTT.